One and the same sample provided the 25 T cell receptor beta chains below, sequenced in a study of human versus mouse CDR3 diversity and MHC coevolution. The table came from immunoSEQ multiplex PCR; TCRdb's copy has only in-frame clones and leaves some out. Among some 80,000 clones listed, 85% to 95% were seen once. Material: naive CD4+ T cells from blood. Subset meaning: CD45RO-negative CD62L-positive naive CD4 T cells. The receptors were gathered from a person aged 25 to 69 in good health.

The chain is built from TRBV11-3 and TRBJ2-7, with 11 nucleotides matching TRBD2. V shed 4 bases and J 0 bases; nucleotides not matched to a gene: 11. Germline CDR1 and CDR2: SGHNT and YENEEA. The CDR3 has 18 residues. The CDR3 reads CASSSPGLADFCSYEQYF. CDR3 nucleotides: TGTGCCAGCAGCTCTCCGGGACTAGCGGACTTCTGCTCCTACGAGCAGTACTTC.

V usage is TRBV5-4 and J usage is TRBJ2-5; TRBD1 agrees at 9 bases. The CDR3 is made up of 15 amino acids. The germline V gene encodes CDR1 SGHNT and CDR2 YYREEE (reference sequence). The J segment lost 1 base and the V segment lost 0 bases, leaving 1 base of the junction unmatched. CDR3 DNA sequence: TGTGCCAGCAGCTTGGAGGGACAGGGCCAAGAGACCCAGTACTTC. It encodes CASSLEGQGQETQYF.

The chain is built from TRBV15 and TRBJ2-3; D might be TRBD2 (5 bases). There are 16 residues in the CDR3. Germline V gene sequence: CDR1 LNHNV, CDR2 YYDKDF (reference sequence). V lost 0 bases and J 5 bases, leaving 15 bases between the germline ends. The CDR3 reads CATSREGQRAGDTQYF. CDR3 sequence (DNA): TGTGCCACCAGCAGAGAAGGGCAACGCGCGGGAGATACGCAGTATTTT.

The V gene is TRBV7-9, the J gene TRBJ2-1; the D is unclear. V lost 5 bases and J 4 bases, leaving 9 bases between the germline ends. Germline V gives CDR1 SEHNR, CDR2 FQNEAQ (reference sequence). This CDR3 has 13 residues. The CDR3 nucleotides are TGTGCCAGCAGCCGCGACACATACAATGAGCAGTTCTTC. Amino acid sequence: CASSRDTYNEQFF.

V and J are TRBV19 and TRBJ1-1; 7 nucleotides match TRBD1. The CDR3 sequence is 13 residues long. Germline CDR1 is LNHDA and CDR2 is SQIVND (reference sequence). V shed 4 bases and J 10 bases; nucleotides not matched to a gene: 9. The DNA for the CDR3 is TGTGCCAGTAGTACCGCGACAGGGACGGGAGCTTTCTTT. Protein product: CASSTATGTGAFF. Full variable domain (remainder filled in from reference TRBV19 and TRBJ1-1): DGGITQSPKYLFRKEGQNVTLSCEQNLNHDAMYWYRQDPGQGLRLIYYSQIVNDFQKGDIAEGYSVSREKKESFPLTVTSAQKNPTAFYLCASSTATGTGAFFGQGTRLTVV.

The chain is built from TRBV19 and TRBJ2-2; D perhaps matches TRBD2 (5 bases). Between the trimmed V and J ends, which lost 5 bases and 4 bases, there was a span of 8 bases. The CDR3 is 13 amino acids. Per the germline V gene, CDR1 is LNHDA and CDR2 is SQIVND (reference sequence). CDR3 DNA sequence: TGTGCCAGTAGTCCCGGAGGCACCGGGGAGCTGTTTTTT. It translates to CASSPGGTGELFF.

This chain links TRBV2 with TRBJ2-1; 8 positions agree with TRBD2. CDR3 length equals 14 residues. Germline CDR1 SNHLY, CDR2 FYNNEI. The ends lost 9 bases at V and 12 bases at J; junction bases unmatched: 16. CDR3 protein: CASDDGTSLSGQFF. The CDR3 DNA follows: TGTGCCAGTGACGACGGGACTAGTCTTTCTGGGCAGTTCTTC.

The chain carries TRBV4-1 and TRBJ1-3, with TRBD1 matching over 8 bases. Germline trimming cut 0 bases from V and 2 bases from J; bases unmatched to any gene: 0. Germline V gene sequence: CDR1 MGHRA, CDR2 YSYEKL. The CDR3 is made up of 15 amino acids. CDR3 bases: TGCGCCAGCAGCCAAGAGACAGGGGCTGGAAACACCATATATTTT. Protein product: CASSQETGAGNTIYF.

The CDR3 DNA is TGCGCCAGCAGCACGGGACAGGGTTCAACTAATGAAAAACTGTTTTTT. It specifies CASSTGQGSTNEKLFF. The V call is TRBV5-1, the J call TRBJ1-4; 9 bases agree with TRBD1. The V and J ends lost 4 bases and 0 bases, in that order; junction bases with no gene match: 4. The CDR3 contains 16 residues. Germline V gene lookup returns CDR1 SGHRS and CDR2 YFSETQ.

This chain links TRBV5-1 with TRBJ2-7; 7 bases map to TRBD1. CDR1 is SGHRS and CDR2 is YFSETQ in the germline V gene. This CDR3 region has 13 residues. After removal of 0 bases from V and 7 bases from J, the junction contained 4 bases not matched to a gene. The CDR3 is CASSLDRGGEQYF. The CDR3 coding sequence is TGCGCCAGCAGCTTGGACAGGGGTGGGGAGCAGTACTTC.

This chain connects TRBV19 to TRBJ2-5; TRBD2 matches at 10 bases. The tail of the sequence fits TRBJ2-7 better, so the J call may be wrong. The length of the CDR3 is 15 residues. Germline V gene sequence: CDR1 LNHDA, CDR2 SQIVND (reference sequence). CDR3 sequence (DNA): TGTGCCAGTAGATTATCTAGCGGGAGTACCTACGAGCAGTACTTC. It specifies CASRLSSGSTYEQYF.

The genes are TRBV2 and TRBJ2-7; D is perhaps TRBD2 (6 bases). Trimming stripped 11 bases from V and 6 bases from J, with 17 bases between. This CDR3 has 12 amino acids. CDR1 is SNHLY, CDR2 FYNNEI, per germline. The CDR3 loop reads CAGTSGTLEQYF. In nucleotides, the CDR3 is TGTGCCGGGACCTCCGGGACTCTCGAGCAGTACTTC.

The chain couples TRBV19 to TRBJ2-1, with D perhaps TRBD2 (6 bases). The germline V and J ends were trimmed by 5 bases and 4 bases, with 18 bases remaining between them. Germline V gives CDR1 LNHDA, CDR2 SQIVND (reference sequence). This CDR3 has 16 residues. As DNA, the CDR3 is TGTGCCAGTAGTCCCGCGGCCTCGGGGGTTTACAATGAGCAGTTCTTC. The encoded protein is CASSPAASGVYNEQFF.

Here the CDR3 reads CASSSLVAGELFF. Here the CDR3 DNA reads TGTGCCAGCAGCTCCCTAGTAGCCGGGGAGCTGTTTTTT. V gene TRBV11-2 combines with J gene TRBJ2-2, with D unresolved. The germline gives CDR1 SGHAT, CDR2 FQNNGV. The CDR3 runs to 13 residues. Trimming removed 4 bases at V and 6 bases at J, with 9 bases between.

The genes are TRBV19 and TRBJ2-5; 8 positions agree with TRBD2. This CDR3 is 16 amino acids long. V was pared by 4 bases and J by 3 bases, with 10 bases of the junction left unmatched. Germline loops: CDR1 LNHDA, CDR2 SQIVND (reference sequence). The CDR3 reads CASSTPLTSGEETQYF. The CDR3 coding sequence is TGTGCCAGTAGTACCCCCCTAACTAGCGGAGAAGAGACCCAGTACTTC.

The rearrangement uses TRBV6-1 and TRBJ2-7; D perhaps matches TRBD1 (5 bases). This CDR3 spans 13 amino acids. V shed 6 bases and J shed 0 bases, with 9 bases lying between them. Germline V gives CDR1 MNHNS, CDR2 SASEGT. CDR3 sequence reads: CASRDTGSYEQYF. The CDR3 DNA is TGTGCCAGCAGGGACACCGGCTCCTACGAGCAGTACTTC.

The genes are TRBV28 and TRBJ1-3, with 9 bases fitting TRBD1. V shed 7 bases, J shed 0 bases, and the junction held 7 bases outside the gene matches. The germline gives CDR1 MDHEN, CDR2 SYDVKM. The length of the CDR3 is 16 residues. CDR3: CASITGGGSSGNTIYF. In DNA, the CDR3 is TGTGCCAGCATTACAGGGGGCGGAAGCTCTGGAAACACCATATATTTT.

This clone has only one observation. The same CDR3 is also encoded by other DNA sequences in this sample. The chain is built from TRBV7-9 and TRBJ2-7; possibly TRBD1 for D (6 bases). CDR3 length equals 14 residues. CDR1 is SEHNR and CDR2 is FQNEAQ in the germline V gene (reference sequence). The V gene lost 5 bases and the J gene lost 4 bases, with 15 bases spanning the gap. CDR3 in DNA: TGTGCCAGCAGCCCCGGCCAGGGGAATTACGAGCAGTACTTC. Protein: CASSPGQGNYEQYF. Full variable domain (outside the CDR3, taken from reference TRBV7-9 and TRBJ2-7): DTGVSQNPRHKITKRGQNVTFRCDPISEHNRLYWYRQTLGQGPEFLTYFQNEAQLEKSRLLSDRFSAERPKGSFSTLEIQRTEQGDSAMYLCASSPGQGNYEQYFGPGTRLTVT.

The V gene is TRBV5-1, the J gene TRBJ1-1, with TRBD1 identical over 7 bases. CDR3 size: 15 residues. The germline CDR1 and CDR2 sequences are SGHRS and YFSETQ. The V gene end was trimmed by 0 bases and the J gene end by 5 bases; junction bases not matched to a gene: 7. CDR3 bases: TGCGCCAGCAGCTTGGAGGGACAGAGGACAACTGAAGCTTTCTTT. Translated, it gives CASSLEGQRTTEAFF.

This clone has a single count. The rearrangement links TRBV5-6 to TRBJ2-5; 9 bases agree with TRBD2. The last part of the DNA fits TRBJ2-7 better; the J call may be wrong. The CDR3 contains 15 residues. The germline CDR1 and CDR2 sequences are SGHDT and YYEEEE. For the CDR3, the DNA is TGTGCCAGCAGCCACCGGACTAGCGCAAACTACGAGCAGTACTTC. Protein sequence: CASSHRTSANYEQYF.

This clone appeared a few times. The chain couples TRBV10-3 to TRBJ1-5; possible D gene TRBD1, 6 bases. Germline loops: CDR1 ENHRY, CDR2 SYGVKD. Trimming stripped 11 bases from V and 6 bases from J, with 14 bases between. There are 12 residues in the CDR3. The CDR3 region is CAGGGQGQPQHF. The CDR3 DNA reads TGTGCCGGGGGGGGGCAAGGTCAGCCCCAGCATTTT.

This chain links TRBV9 with TRBJ2-5, with D hard to call. Trimming cost V 0 bases and J 2 bases, with 8 bases left between them. There are 14 residues in the CDR3. CDR1 and CDR2 from the germline V gene are SGDLS and YYNGEE. CDR3 sequence reads: CASSVGWSQETQYF. CDR3 sequence (DNA): TGTGCCAGCAGCGTAGGGTGGAGTCAAGAGACCCAGTACTTC. The complete variable domain, with remaining parts taken from reference TRBV9 and TRBJ2-5, reads DSGVTQTPKHLITATGQRVTLRCSPRSGDLSVYWYQQSLDQGLQFLIQYYNGEERAKGNILERFSAQQFPDLHSELNLSSLELGDSALYFCASSVGWSQETQYFGPGTRLLVL.

The chain employs TRBV2 and TRBJ1-2, with 8 bases aligning to TRBD1. The V and J ends lost 3 bases and 8 bases, in that order; junction bases with no gene match: 8. CDR1 and CDR2 from the germline V gene are SNHLY and FYNNEI. CDR3 size: 14 residues. CDR3 bases: TGTGCCAGCAGTGACGGACAGGGAGAGTTCGGCTACACCTTC. This translates into CASSDGQGEFGYTF.

V and J are TRBV6-1 and TRBJ2-1, with 12 positions matching TRBD2. V shed 2 bases, J shed 2 bases, and the junction held 4 bases outside the gene matches. The CDR3 contains 17 residues. Looked up from germline, CDR1 is MNHNS and CDR2 is SASEGT. In DNA form, the CDR3 reads TGTGCCAGCAGTGAATTTTCTAGCGGGAGGGCCTACAATGAGCAGTTCTTC. Translating gives CASSEFSSGRAYNEQFF.

This clone appeared a single time. The gene calls are TRBV15 and TRBJ1-1, with no clear D. The CDR3 loop spans 16 amino acids. Germline CDR1 is LNHNV and CDR2 is YYDKDF (reference sequence). V lost 0 bases and J 0 bases, leaving 11 bases between the germline ends. CDR3 amino acids: CATSRDRHILNTEAFF. For the CDR3, the DNA is TGTGCCACCAGCAGAGACCGACACATACTGAACACTGAAGCTTTCTTT.